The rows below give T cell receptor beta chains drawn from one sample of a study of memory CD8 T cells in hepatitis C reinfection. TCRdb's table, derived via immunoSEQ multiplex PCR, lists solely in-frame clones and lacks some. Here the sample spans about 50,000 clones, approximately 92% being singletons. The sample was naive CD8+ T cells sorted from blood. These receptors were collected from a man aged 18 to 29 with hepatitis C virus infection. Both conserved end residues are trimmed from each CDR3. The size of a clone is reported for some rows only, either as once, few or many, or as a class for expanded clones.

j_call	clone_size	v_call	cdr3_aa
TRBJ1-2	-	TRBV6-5	ASSEFGQNYGYT
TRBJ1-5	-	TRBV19	ASSISEGTGSNQPQH
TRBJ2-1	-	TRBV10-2	ASSLTQGGNEQF
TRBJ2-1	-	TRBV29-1	SIQTSGSYNEQF
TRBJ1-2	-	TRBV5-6	ASSLGSDRGTYGYT
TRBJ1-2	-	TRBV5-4	ASSLGEAIYGYT
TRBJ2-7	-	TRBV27	ASSPRTSGSYEQY
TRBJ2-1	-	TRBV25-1	ASSDPTRTSGNEQF
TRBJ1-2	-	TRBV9	ASSVAPGQGAGGYT
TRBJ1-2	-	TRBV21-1	ASSPRAYGYT
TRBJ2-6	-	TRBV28	ASSLAPSEANVLT
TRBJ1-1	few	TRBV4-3	ASSQETGLNTEAF
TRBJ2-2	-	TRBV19	ASTTGLGSTGELF
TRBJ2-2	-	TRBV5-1	ASSIAGPSGELF
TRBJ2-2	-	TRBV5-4	ASSGTGVDTGELF
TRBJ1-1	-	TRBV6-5	ASSFGGAEAF
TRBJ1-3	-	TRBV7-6	ASSSTLGAGNTIY
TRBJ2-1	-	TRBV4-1	ASSPPGEYNEQF
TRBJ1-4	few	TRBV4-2	ASSQEGVTAREKLF
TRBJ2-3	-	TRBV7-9	ASSFDRNTDTQY
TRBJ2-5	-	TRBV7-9	ASSLKAPRRGETQY
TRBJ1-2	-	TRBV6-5	ASSPRTGTIGGYT
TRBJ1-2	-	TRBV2	ASLERGLPSYGYT
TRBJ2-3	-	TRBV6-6	ASSYLGGSTDTQY
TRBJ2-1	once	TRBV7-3	ASSLNPGNEQF
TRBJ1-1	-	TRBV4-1	ASSPGQNLPHEAF
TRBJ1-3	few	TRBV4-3	ASSHGAYSGNTIY
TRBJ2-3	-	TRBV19	ASSIATSTDTQY
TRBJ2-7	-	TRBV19	ASSPTGSYEQY
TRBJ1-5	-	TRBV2	ASSQTTGSTQPQH
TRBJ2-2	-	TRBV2	ASSQSPGTGAFGELF